This section outlines one TCR beta chain sequence together with its context. Its antigen is still unknown. Per germline, CDR1 MNHEY and CDR2 SMNVEV (reference sequence). V shed 3 bases, J shed 3 bases, and the junction held 5 bases outside the gene matches. This CDR3 is built from 14 residues. TCRdb keeps only in-frame clones here, not all; method: immunoSEQ multiplex PCR. The sample records some 200,000 clones, 79% being singletons. The data were obtained in a study of cytotoxic CD8 clonotypes in ibrutinib-treated CLL. Study-level information: Patients: roughly ten relapsed/refractory, roughly 14 treatment-naive, roughly 18 IGHV unmutated. Study findings and constraints: Shared public clonotypes were rare, and on treatment they either got smaller or stayed the same.

This TCR derives from a human donor with chronic lymphocytic leukemia. The chain links TRBV27 to TRBJ2-7; 7 bases line up with TRBD2. Sequences were derived from PBMCs, sampled after 12 months of ibrutinib treatment. DNA for the CDR3: TGTGCCAGCAGTTTTTACGGGAGGAACTACGAGCAGTACTTC. It codes for CASSFYGRNYEQYF.